This T cell receptor beta chain came from a study of blood T cell repertoires in COVID-19. Study context: Sources were T cells, B-cell-depleted T cells, or PBMCs; the material itself was cDNA or gDNA.

Using immunoSEQ multiplex PCR, the repertoire was profiled, and TCRdb retains in-frame clones only, with some absent. The table includes under 300,000 clones, 70% to 90% detected once. V gave up 5 bases and J gave up 7 bases; unmatched junction bases: 8. Germline-derived CDR1 and CDR2 are SGHTA and FQGNSA. The CDR3 totals 17 residues. This clonotype originated in a woman aged 40 to 50 who had recovered from COVID-19. The sequenced sample consisted of peripheral blood. The chain is built from TRBV7-2 and TRBJ2-2, with 15 bases identical to TRBD2. The CDR3 DNA reads TGTGCCAGCAGCCCGTCTGGACTAGCGGGGGGGCACGGGGAGCTGTTTTTT. As protein: CASSPSGLAGGHGELFF. Looking up the rest from reference TRBV7-2 and TRBJ2-2 gives the full variable domain: GAGVSQSPSNKVTEKGKDVELRCDPISGHTALYWYRQSLGQGLEFLIYFQGNSAPDKSGLPSDRFSAERTGGSVSTLTIQRTQQEDSAVYLCASSPSGLAGGHGELFFGEGSRLTVL.